The 10 T cell receptor beta chains in this list originate from one sample, sequenced in a study of blood T cell repertoires in COVID-19. Only in-frame clones appear in the TCRdb table, and some are missing; sequencing was by immunoSEQ multiplex PCR. Among a few hundred thousand clones, approximately 83% were seen once, and the ten largest hold less than 20%. What was sequenced was peripheral blood. These TCRs come from a person aged 70 to 80 with COVID-19, enrolled during active disease.

The chain carries TRBV24-1 and TRBJ2-3, with D possibly being TRBD2 (6 bases). Germline V gene lookup returns CDR1 KGHDR and CDR2 SFDVKD. The V gene lost 4 bases and the J gene lost 5 bases, with 15 bases spanning the gap. The CDR3 spans 15 residues. The CDR3 reads CATSEPDYLRDTQYF. The DNA of the CDR3 is TGTGCCACCAGTGAACCGGACTATTTACGAGATACGCAGTATTTT.

The V and J genes are TRBV4-3 and TRBJ2-2; a weak D match, TRBD2 (5 bases). V shed 4 bases and J shed 5 bases, with 17 bases lying between them. This CDR3 spans 16 amino acids. Germline V gene sequence: CDR1 LGHNA, CDR2 YSLEER. Written as DNA, the CDR3 is TGCGCCAGCAGCCCAGGCGACATCAGCGGAACCGGGGAGCTGTTTTTT. Translated, it gives CASSPGDISGTGELFF.

V usage is TRBV6-2 or TRBV6-3 and J usage is TRBJ2-3; D is unresolved. The CDR3 loop spans 13 amino acids. Trimming took 5 bases from V and 0 from J, leaving 6 bases between them. Germline-derived CDR1 and CDR2 are MNHEY and SVGEGT. The CDR3 loop is CASSVTSTDTQYF. The CDR3 nucleotides read TGTGCCAGCAGTGTTACTAGCACAGATACGCAGTATTTT.

The chain carries TRBV5-8 and TRBJ1-1; a possible D gene is TRBD1 (5 bases). Germline CDR1 SGHTS, CDR2 YDEGEE. Trimming pared 4 bases from V and 11 bases from J, leaving 27 bases between. This CDR3 has 16 residues. This CDR3 reads CASSPRGHDVNLGAFF. CDR3 nucleotide sequence: TGTGCCAGCAGCCCGCGCGGACACGACGTGAACCTTGGGGCTTTCTTT.

CDR3 DNA: TGTGCCAGCAGCCAGGGAGCGGGGTCGACAAATGAAAAACTGTTTTTT. This encodes CASSQGAGSTNEKLFF. The chain recombines TRBV13 with TRBJ1-4, with D tentatively TRBD1 (5 bases). V was trimmed by 5 bases and J by 5 bases, leaving 18 bases between them. CDR1 and CDR2 (germline): PRHDT, FYEKMQ (reference sequence). CDR3 length equals 16 residues.

The chain joins TRBV2 to TRBJ2-3; TRBD2 agrees at 9 bases. Germline V CDR1 and CDR2: SNHLY, FYNNEI. The V segment lost 4 bases and the J segment 7 bases; nucleotides outside the gene matches: 9. This CDR3 is built from 15 residues. CDR3 protein: CASSVGRGGAYTQYF. The CDR3 DNA sequence: TGTGCCAGCAGTGTTGGCCGCGGGGGGGCCTATACGCAGTATTTT.

The rearrangement joins TRBV28 to TRBJ2-1; the match to TRBD2 covers 13 bases. Per the germline V gene, CDR1 is MDHEN and CDR2 is SYDVKM. This CDR3 has 19 amino acids. The V and J ends lost 2 bases and 0 bases, in that order; junction bases with no gene match: 7. Here the CDR3 DNA reads TGTGCCAGCAGTTTAACGGGACTAGCGGGACGGAGCTCCTACAATGAGCAGTTCTTC. Translation gives CASSLTGLAGRSSYNEQFF.

The chain couples TRBV30 to TRBJ2-6, with D perhaps TRBD2 (5 bases). V was shortened by 8 bases and J by 0 bases, with 11 bases between the two germline ends. CDR1 GTSNPN and CDR2 SVGIG come from the germline V gene (reference sequence). This CDR3 contains 14 residues. The CDR3 protein is CALRRGSGANVLTF. Here the CDR3 DNA reads TGTGCCCTCCGACGGGGCTCTGGGGCCAACGTCCTGACTTTC.

The chain couples TRBV7-2 to TRBJ2-1, with 8 bases aligning to TRBD2. The CDR3 has 16 amino acids. V shed 2 bases and J 3 bases; nucleotides not matched to a gene: 6. CDR1 is SGHTA, CDR2 FQGNSA, per germline. The CDR3 region has the DNA TGTGCCAGCAGCTTAAGGCCTAGCGGGCACTACAATGAGCAGTTCTTC. Amino acid sequence: CASSLRPSGHYNEQFF.

The count of this clone is one. The V call is TRBV19, the J call TRBJ2-1; 14 nucleotides agree with TRBD2. This CDR3 has 19 residues. Germline V gene sequence: CDR1 LNHDA, CDR2 SQIVND (reference sequence). Germline trimming cut 3 bases from V and 0 bases from J; bases unmatched to any gene: 7. Here the CDR3 reads CASSIHGTSGSSSYNEQFF. The CDR3 DNA follows: TGTGCCAGTAGTATCCACGGGACTAGCGGGAGTAGCTCCTACAATGAGCAGTTCTTC.